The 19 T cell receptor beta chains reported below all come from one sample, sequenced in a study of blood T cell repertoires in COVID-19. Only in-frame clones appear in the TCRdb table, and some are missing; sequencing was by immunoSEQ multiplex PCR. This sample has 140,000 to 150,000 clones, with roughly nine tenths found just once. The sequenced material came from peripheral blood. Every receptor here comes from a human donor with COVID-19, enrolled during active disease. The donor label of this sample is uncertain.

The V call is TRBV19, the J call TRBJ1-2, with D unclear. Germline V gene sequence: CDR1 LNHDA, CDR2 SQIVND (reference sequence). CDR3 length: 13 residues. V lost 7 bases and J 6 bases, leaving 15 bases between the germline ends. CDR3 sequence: CASTAPPVDGYTF. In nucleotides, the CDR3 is TGTGCCAGTACCGCACCCCCAGTTGATGGCTACACCTTC.

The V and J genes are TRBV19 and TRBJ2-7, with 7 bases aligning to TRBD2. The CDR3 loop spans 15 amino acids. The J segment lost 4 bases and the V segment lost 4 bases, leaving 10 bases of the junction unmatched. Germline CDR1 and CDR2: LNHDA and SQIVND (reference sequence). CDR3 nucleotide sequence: TGTGCCAGTAGTACATACCGGGACTACCGATACGAGCAGTACTTC. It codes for CASSTYRDYRYEQYF.

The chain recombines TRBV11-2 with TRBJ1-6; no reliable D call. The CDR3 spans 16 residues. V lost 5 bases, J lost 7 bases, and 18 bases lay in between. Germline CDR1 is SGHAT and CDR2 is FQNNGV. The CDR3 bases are TGTGCCAGCAGCCTACAGTCAACCTTACAGAATTCACCCCTCCACTTT. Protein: CASSLQSTLQNSPLHF.

CDR3 in amino acids: CASSLDRVEDEQYF. As DNA, the CDR3 is TGCGCCAGCAGCTTGGACAGGGTTGAGGACGAGCAGTACTTC. The V call is TRBV5-1, the J call TRBJ2-7; maybe TRBD1 (6 bases). The CDR3 has 14 amino acids. Trimming pared 0 bases from V and 5 bases from J, leaving 12 bases between. Germline CDR1 is SGHRS and CDR2 is YFSETQ.

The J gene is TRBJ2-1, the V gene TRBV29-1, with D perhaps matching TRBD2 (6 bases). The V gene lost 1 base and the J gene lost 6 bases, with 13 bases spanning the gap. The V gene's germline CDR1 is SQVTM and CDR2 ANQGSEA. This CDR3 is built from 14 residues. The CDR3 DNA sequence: TGCAGCGTTGAAGGATGGAGGGGAGTCAATGAGCAGTTCTTC. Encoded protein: CSVEGWRGVNEQFF.

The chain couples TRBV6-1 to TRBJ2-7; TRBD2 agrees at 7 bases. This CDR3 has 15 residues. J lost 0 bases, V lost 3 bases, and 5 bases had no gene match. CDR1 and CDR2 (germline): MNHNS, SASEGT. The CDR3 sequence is CASSELSGNSYEQYF. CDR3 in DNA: TGTGCCAGCAGTGAGCTGAGCGGGAACTCCTACGAGCAGTACTTC.

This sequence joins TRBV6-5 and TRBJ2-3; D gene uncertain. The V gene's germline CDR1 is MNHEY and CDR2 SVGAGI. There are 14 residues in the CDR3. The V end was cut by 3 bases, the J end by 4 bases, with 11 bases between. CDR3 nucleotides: TGTGCCAGCAGTTATGAAGTAGATGCAGATACGCAGTATTTT. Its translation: CASSYEVDADTQYF.

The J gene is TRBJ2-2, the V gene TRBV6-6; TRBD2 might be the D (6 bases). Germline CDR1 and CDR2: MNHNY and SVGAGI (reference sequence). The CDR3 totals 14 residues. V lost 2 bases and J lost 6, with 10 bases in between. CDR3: CASSYLRESGELFF. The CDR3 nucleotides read TGTGCCAGCAGTTACCTTCGGGAGTCCGGGGAGCTGTTTTTT.

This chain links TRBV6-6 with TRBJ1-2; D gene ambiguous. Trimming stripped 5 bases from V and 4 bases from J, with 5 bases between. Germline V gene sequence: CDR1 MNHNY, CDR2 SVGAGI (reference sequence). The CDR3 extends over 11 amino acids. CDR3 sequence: CASSRLYGYTF. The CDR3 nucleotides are TGTGCCAGCAGTCGCCTCTATGGCTACACCTTC.

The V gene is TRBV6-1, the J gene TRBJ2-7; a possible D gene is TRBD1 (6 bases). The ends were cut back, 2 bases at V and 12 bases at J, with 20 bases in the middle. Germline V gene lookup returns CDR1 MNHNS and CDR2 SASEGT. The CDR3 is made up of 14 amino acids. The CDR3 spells CASSESGVNHFRYF. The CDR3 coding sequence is TGTGCCAGCAGTGAATCAGGGGTCAATCACTTTCGGTACTTC.

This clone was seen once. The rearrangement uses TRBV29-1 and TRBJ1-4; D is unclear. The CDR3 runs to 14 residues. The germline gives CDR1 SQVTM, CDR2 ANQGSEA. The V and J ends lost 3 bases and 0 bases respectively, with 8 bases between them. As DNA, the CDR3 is TGCAGCGTTGAGGTCAGATCAACTAATGAAAAACTGTTTTTT. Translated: CSVEVRSTNEKLFF. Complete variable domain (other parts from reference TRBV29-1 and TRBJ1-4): SAVISQKPSRDICQRGTSLTIQCQVDSQVTMMFWYRQQPGQSLTLIATANQGSEATYESGFVIDKFPISRPNLTFSTLTVSNMSPEDSSIYLCSVEVRSTNEKLFFGSGTQLSVL.

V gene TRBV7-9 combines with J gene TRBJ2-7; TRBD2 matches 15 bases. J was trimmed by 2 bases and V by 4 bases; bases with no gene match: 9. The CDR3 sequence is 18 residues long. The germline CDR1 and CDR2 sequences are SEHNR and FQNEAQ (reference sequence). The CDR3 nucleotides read TGTGCCAGCAGCTCCGGGACTAGCGGGGGGTCCAACCCCTACGAGCAGTACTTC. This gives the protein CASSSGTSGGSNPYEQYF.

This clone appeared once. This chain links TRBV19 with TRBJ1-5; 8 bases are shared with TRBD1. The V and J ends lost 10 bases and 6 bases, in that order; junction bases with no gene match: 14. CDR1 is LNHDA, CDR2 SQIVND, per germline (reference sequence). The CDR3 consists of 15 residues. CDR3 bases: TGTGCCACCTCCAAAAGACAGGGGAATCTTCAGCCCCAGCATTTT. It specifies CATSKRQGNLQPQHF. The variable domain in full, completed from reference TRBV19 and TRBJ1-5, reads DGGITQSPKYLFRKEGQNVTLSCEQNLNHDAMYWYRQDPGQGLRLIYYSQIVNDFQKGDIAEGYSVSREKKESFPLTVTSAQKNPTAFYLCATSKRQGNLQPQHFGDGTRLSIL.

The CDR3 DNA follows: TGTGCCAGCAGCCCGTACGGGAGCGGGGAGCTGTTTTTT. It codes for CASSPYGSGELFF. J is TRBJ2-2 and V is TRBV3-1 (or the pseudogene TRBV3-2), with a weak D call TRBD2 (6 bases). CDR3 length: 13 amino acids. Germline V gene data show CDR1 as LGHDT and CDR2 as YNNKEL (reference sequence). V was cut by 4 bases and J by 7 bases, with 10 bases left in between.

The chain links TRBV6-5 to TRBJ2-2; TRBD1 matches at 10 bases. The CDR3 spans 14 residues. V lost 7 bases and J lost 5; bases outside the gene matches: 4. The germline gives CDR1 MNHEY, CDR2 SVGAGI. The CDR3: CASTLDRGTGELFF. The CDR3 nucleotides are TGTGCCAGCACCCTGGACAGGGGGACCGGGGAGCTGTTTTTT.

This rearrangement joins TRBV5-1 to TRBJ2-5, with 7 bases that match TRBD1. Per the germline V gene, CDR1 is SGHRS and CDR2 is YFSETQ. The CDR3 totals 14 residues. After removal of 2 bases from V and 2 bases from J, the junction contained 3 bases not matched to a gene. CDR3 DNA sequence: TGCGCCAGCAGCTTTGGGACAGATCAAGAGACCCAGTACTTC. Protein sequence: CASSFGTDQETQYF.

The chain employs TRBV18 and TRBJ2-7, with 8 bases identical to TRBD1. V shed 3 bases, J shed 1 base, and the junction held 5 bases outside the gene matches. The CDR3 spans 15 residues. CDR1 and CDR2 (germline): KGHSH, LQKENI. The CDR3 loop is CASSPGDRRSYEQYF. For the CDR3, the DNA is TGTGCCAGCTCACCGGGGGACAGGCGATCCTACGAGCAGTACTTC.

CDR3 in DNA: TGTGCCAGCCTAAGATCTCACTTCACTGAAGCTTTCTTT. It codes for CASLRSHFTEAFF. The chain is built from TRBV18 and TRBJ1-1; D not resolved. This CDR3 has 13 amino acids. Trimming shortened V by 8 bases and J by 4 bases, and 14 bases separated the two germline ends. Germline V gene sequence: CDR1 KGHSH, CDR2 LQKENI.

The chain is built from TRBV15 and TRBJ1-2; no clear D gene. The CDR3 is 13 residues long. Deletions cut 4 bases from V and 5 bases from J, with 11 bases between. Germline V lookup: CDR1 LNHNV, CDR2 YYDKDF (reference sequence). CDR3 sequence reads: CATSISREYGYTF. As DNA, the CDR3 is TGTGCCACCAGCATCTCTCGGGAGTATGGCTACACCTTC.